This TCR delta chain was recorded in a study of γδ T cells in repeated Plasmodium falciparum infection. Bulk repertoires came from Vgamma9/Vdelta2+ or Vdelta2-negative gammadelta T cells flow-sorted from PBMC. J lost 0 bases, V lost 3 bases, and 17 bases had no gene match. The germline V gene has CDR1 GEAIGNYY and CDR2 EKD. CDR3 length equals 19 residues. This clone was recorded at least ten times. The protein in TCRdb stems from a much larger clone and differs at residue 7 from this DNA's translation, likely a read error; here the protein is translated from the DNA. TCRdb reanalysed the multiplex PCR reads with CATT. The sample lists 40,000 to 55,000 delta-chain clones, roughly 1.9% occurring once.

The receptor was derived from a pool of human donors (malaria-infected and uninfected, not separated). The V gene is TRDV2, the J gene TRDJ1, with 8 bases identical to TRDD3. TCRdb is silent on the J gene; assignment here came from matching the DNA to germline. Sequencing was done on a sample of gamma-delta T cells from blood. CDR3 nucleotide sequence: TGTGCCTGTGACCCTCTTTCGCTGGGGGACAATAAGTACACCGATAAACTCATCTTT. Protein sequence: CACDPLSLGDNKYTDKLIF.